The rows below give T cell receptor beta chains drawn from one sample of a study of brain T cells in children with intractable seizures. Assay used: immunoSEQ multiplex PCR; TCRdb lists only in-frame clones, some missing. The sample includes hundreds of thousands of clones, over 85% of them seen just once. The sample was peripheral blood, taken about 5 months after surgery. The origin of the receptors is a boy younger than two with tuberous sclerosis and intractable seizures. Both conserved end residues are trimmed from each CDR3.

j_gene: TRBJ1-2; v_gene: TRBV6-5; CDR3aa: ASRGQGPNYGYT
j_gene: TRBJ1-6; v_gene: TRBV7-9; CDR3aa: ASSRLVGGADSPLH
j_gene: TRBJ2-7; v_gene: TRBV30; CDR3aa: AWSKGTDRNFYEQY
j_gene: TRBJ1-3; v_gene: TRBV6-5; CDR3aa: ASRTFGNTIY
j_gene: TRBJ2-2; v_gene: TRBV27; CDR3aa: ASSLSGPGELF
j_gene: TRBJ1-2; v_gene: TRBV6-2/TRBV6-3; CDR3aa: ASSYGGTSYGYT
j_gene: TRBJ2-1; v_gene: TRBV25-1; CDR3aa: ASSEYMSLMNEQF
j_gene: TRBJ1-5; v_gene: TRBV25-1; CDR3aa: AREGRGLGGSNQPQH
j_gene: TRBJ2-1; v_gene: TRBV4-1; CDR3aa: ASTPQAGGLYEQF
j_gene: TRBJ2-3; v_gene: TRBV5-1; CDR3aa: ASSLAYDTTTDTQY
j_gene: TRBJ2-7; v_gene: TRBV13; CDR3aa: ASSPTGTGGFDEQY
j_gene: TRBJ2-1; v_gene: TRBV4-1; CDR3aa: ASSHIASEQF
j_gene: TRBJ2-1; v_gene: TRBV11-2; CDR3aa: ASSLAGGPSEQF
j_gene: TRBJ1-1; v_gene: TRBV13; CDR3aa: ASSLGGTMNTEAF
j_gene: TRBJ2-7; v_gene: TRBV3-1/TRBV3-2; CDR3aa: ASSQGQGRDEQY
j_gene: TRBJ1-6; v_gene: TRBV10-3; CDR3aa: AISGDVGNSPLH
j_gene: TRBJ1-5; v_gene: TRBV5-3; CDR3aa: ARSLYKDRARNQPQH
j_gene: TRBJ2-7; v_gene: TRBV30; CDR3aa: AWSRATGTGYYEQY
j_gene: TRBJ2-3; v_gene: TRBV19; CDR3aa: ASSIDLAEKDTQY
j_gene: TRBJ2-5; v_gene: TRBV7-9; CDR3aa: ASTILAHDSQETQY
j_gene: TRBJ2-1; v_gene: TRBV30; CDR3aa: AWSRSIFAGVMNEQF
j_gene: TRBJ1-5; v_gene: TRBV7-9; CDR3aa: ASSSTGGSNQPQH
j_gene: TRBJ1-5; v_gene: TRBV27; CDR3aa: ASSSKDGGKPQH
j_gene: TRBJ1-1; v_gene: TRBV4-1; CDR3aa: ASRQGANTEAF